This T cell receptor beta chain was sequenced for a study of response to subunit inactivated influenza vaccine. TCRdb ran MiXCR on the RT-PCR reads and lists one entry per CDR3 protein. The table records 400,000 to 550,000 distinct CDR3 sequences, around 25% of them present only once. Study outcomes and limitations: With each seasonal influenza vaccination, the authors suggested, few new T cells are recruited.

Per germline, CDR1 MNHEY and CDR2 SMNVEV (reference sequence). The CDR3 is 16 amino acids. The V gene lost 5 bases and the J gene lost 6 bases, with 20 bases spanning the gap. As for this clonotype: Its antigen is currently unknown.

The sequencing used CD4+ T cells sorted from PBMCs, collected around 5 days after vaccination. The chain uses TRBV27 and TRBJ2-1, with D possibly TRBD1 on 6 matching bases. This sequence was found in a man in his fifties or sixties who received an inactivated influenza vaccine. The CDR3 spells CASSPRQAGPGNEQFF. As DNA, the CDR3 is TGTGCCAGCAGTCCAAGACAGGCTGGGCCTGGCAATGAGCAGTTCTTC.